This TCR beta chain was recovered during a study of cytotoxic CD8 clonotypes in ibrutinib-treated CLL. Across the study: Averaging across samples gave approximately 250,000 productive templates and around 90,000 productive rearrangements.

The assay was immunoSEQ multiplex PCR, and TCRdb's table has in-frame clones only and misses some. The table has nearly 85,000 clones, around 79% seen once. Points on this clone: Its antigen remains unknown.

Findings and limits, study-wide: Clonality went up at the time of ibrutinib response, stayed stable in sustained remission, and later dropped back toward its baseline level at progression. Pretreatment clonality was elevated relative to age-matched healthy donors and paralleled circulating CD8+ T-cell counts.

Trimming cost V 2 bases and J 6 bases; bases outside gene matches: 9. This CDR3 is built from 16 residues. Per the germline V gene, CDR1 is MNHNY and CDR2 is SVGAGI (reference sequence). Sequencing used PBMCs, obtained after 12 months of ibrutinib treatment. This chain links TRBV6-6 with TRBJ2-3; 9 nucleotides match TRBD1. This receptor was obtained from a human donor with chronic lymphocytic leukemia. The CDR3, as DNA: TGTGCCAGCAGTTACACCAACAGGGGGCAAGGGGATACGCAGTATTTT. Protein: CASSYTNRGQGDTQYF.